The 9 T cell receptor beta chains presented below share a single source sample, sequenced in a study of T cell clonality in common variable immunodeficiency. Produced via immunoSEQ multiplex PCR; TCRdb's table is partial and in-frame only. This repertoire lists tens of thousands of clones without singletons; about 1.5% sits in the top ten. The sequenced sample consisted of peripheral blood mononuclear cells. These receptors all come from a person aged 18-69 years in good health.

This clone was observed at least ten times. The CDR3 end falls 3 residues outside the read, so it is completed with the germline J gene. The rearrangement joins TRBV7-9 to TRBJ2-1; D is possibly TRBD2 (5 bases). Trimming stripped 5 bases from V and 4 bases from J, with 9 bases between. The CDR3 length is 13 residues. Germline V gives CDR1 SEHNR, CDR2 FQNEAQ (reference sequence). This chain's CDR3 is CASSASGYNEQFF. CDR3 DNA (partial): TGTGCCAGCAGCGCCAGCGGATACAATGAG. Full variable domain (rest looked up from reference TRBV7-9 and TRBJ2-1): DTGVSQNPRHKITKRGQNVTFRCDPISEHNRLYWYRQTLGQGPEFLTYFQNEAQLEKSRLLSDRFSAERPKGSFSTLEIQRTEQGDSAMYLCASSASGYNEQFFGPGTRLTVL.

This clone was picked up many times. The read gets to within 3 residues of the CDR3 end, and the germline J gene fills in the rest. The chain joins TRBV10-1 to TRBJ2-2; 9 positions match TRBD1. CDR3 length: 15 amino acids. V lost 8 bases and J lost 2; bases outside the gene matches: 6. Germline loops: CDR1 WNHNN, CDR2 SYGVQD (reference sequence). Incomplete CDR3 DNA: TGCGCCAGCTCCCCGGGACAGGGTAACACCGGGGAG. It codes for CASSPGQGNTGE. The entire CDR3 protein reads CASSPGQGNTGELFF.

This clone was recorded at least ten times. The junction and the germline gene differ at one end; a read error may be behind it. The read is 3 residues too short to cover the CDR3 end, so that end is filled in from the germline J gene. V is TRBV4-2 and J is TRBJ2-6; possible D gene TRBD1, 5 bases. Germline loops: CDR1 LGHNA, CDR2 YNFKEQ. This CDR3 is 17 amino acids long. The sequenced CDR3 bases are TGCGCCAGCAGCCAAGATACAGGATCCTCTGGGGCCAACGTC. Protein sequence: CASSQDTGSSGANV. The full CDR3 reads CASSQDTGSSGANVLTF.

Many counts were recorded for this clone. The CDR3 end falls 3 residues outside the read, so it is completed with the germline J gene. The gene calls are TRBV20-1 and TRBJ2-7; 9 nucleotides agree with TRBD2. Germline CDR1 and CDR2: DFQATT and SNEGSKA (reference sequence). V lost 3 bases to trimming and J lost 0 bases; unmatched junction nucleotides: 3. The CDR3 contains 14 residues. The CDR3 here is CSASSGSLSYEQYF. CDR3 DNA, as far as it was read: TGCAGTGCTAGTAGCGGGAGCCTCTCCTACGAG.

This clone has at least ten counts. The read terminates 3 residues ahead of where the CDR3 ends, so the germline J gene completes it. The chain is built from TRBV20-1 and TRBJ2-7; TRBD2 aligns across 7 bases. V lost 6 bases to trimming and J lost 6 bases; unmatched junction nucleotides: 8. From germline, CDR1 is DFQATT and CDR2 SNEGSKA (reference sequence). The CDR3 contains 12 residues. The sequenced part of the CDR3 DNA is TGCAGTGCCAGCGGGATTGCTCGCGAG. Protein: CSASGIARE. The whole CDR3 sequence is CSASGIAREQYF.

At least ten counts were recorded for this clone. The read is 3 residues too short to cover the CDR3 end, so that end is filled in from the germline J gene. The genes are TRBV5-4 and TRBJ1-1; D may be TRBD1 (5 bases). Trimming pared 4 bases from V and 4 bases from J, leaving 14 bases between. Germline V lookup: CDR1 SGHNT, CDR2 YYREEE (reference sequence). This CDR3 spans 14 amino acids. The chain's CDR3 is CASSAIQGSTEAFF. Incomplete CDR3 DNA: TGTGCCAGCAGCGCCATTCAGGGCAGCACTGAA.

Concerning this clone: The CDR3 end lies 3 residues beyond the end of the read and is filled in from the germline J gene. The chain is built from TRBV19 and TRBJ1-1, with D perhaps TRBD1 (5 bases). V was pared by 6 bases and J by 6 bases, with 17 bases between. Germline V gives CDR1 LNHDA, CDR2 SQIVND (reference sequence). The CDR3 is made up of 14 amino acids. The sequenced CDR3 bases are TGTGCCAGTAGCGGGTGGGGCCCGGGGGCTGAA. It yields the protein CASSGWGPGAE. The CDR3 in full is CASSGWGPGAEAFF.

This clone was detected many times. Incomplete CDR3 DNA: TGTGCCAGCAGCCCCTTCCGGGACAACGAG. Protein product: CASSPFRDNE. The whole CDR3 sequence reads CASSPFRDNEQYF. The rearrangement links TRBV13 to TRBJ2-7; a possible D gene is TRBD1 (6 bases). The read stops 3 residues short of the end of the CDR3; the missing end is completed from the germline J gene. The length of the CDR3 is 13 residues. With 5 bases removed from V and 5 bases from J, the gap between germline ends came to 13 bases. Germline CDR1 is PRHDT and CDR2 is FYEKMQ (reference sequence).

This clone was seen ten or more times. The CDR3 is cut off 3 residues early in the read; its end comes from the germline J gene. V is TRBV2 and J is TRBJ1-6; D might be TRBD1 (6 bases). Germline V gives CDR1 SNHLY, CDR2 FYNNEI. The CDR3 length is 14 residues. Trimming cost V 6 bases and J 3 bases, with 9 bases left between them. CDR3: CASSLQGYNSPLHF. CDR3 bases read: TGTGCCAGCAGCCTACAGGGCTATAATTCACCC.